The 5 T cell receptor beta chains given below trace back to one sample, sequenced in a study of blood T cells in healthy people across ages. Next came a second PCR, run for about 6 to 12 cycles, which used a sample-barcoded 5' primer along with a J-beta primer mix. Each CDR3 protein gets one entry after TCRdb re-called the 5' RACE reads with MiXCR. The repertoire holds around 1,900,000 distinct CDR3 sequences, with about two fifths as singletons. Sequencing was done on a sample of blood. These receptors were taken from a human donor in good health.

This clonotype has a handful of counts. The V call is TRBV6-2 or TRBV6-3, the J call TRBJ2-1, with a possible D match to TRBD2 (6 bases). This CDR3 region has 16 residues. CDR1 and CDR2 (germline): MNHEY, SVGEGT. Trimming pared 2 bases from V and 5 bases from J, leaving 16 bases between. In DNA form, the CDR3 reads TGTGCCAGCAGTTACCCTGGGACTCCCCCGGACAATGAGCAGTTCTTC. It is translated as CASSYPGTPPDNEQFF.

A remark on this clonotype: Because the CDR3 is missing its conserved closing phenylalanine or tryptophan, this is likely a read error. The J gene is TRBJ2-1, the V gene TRBV6-2 or TRBV6-3; 7 bases agree with TRBD2. The germline CDR1 and CDR2 sequences are MNHEY and SVGEGT. This CDR3 region has 15 residues. V dropped 7 bases and J dropped 1; count of bases not matched to a gene: 7. This CDR3 reads CASKRAGESYNEQFV. In nucleotides, the CDR3 is TGTGCCAGCAAACGGGCGGGGGAATCCTACAATGAGCAGTTCGTC.

V and J are TRBV5-6 and TRBJ2-7; 8 bases line up with TRBD1. CDR3 size: 15 residues. The germline V gene has CDR1 SGHDT and CDR2 YYEEEE. V lost 1 base and J lost 5; bases outside the gene matches: 8. The CDR3 spells CASSLWAGGADEQYF. In DNA, the CDR3 is TGTGCCAGCAGCTTGTGGGCAGGGGGCGCGGACGAGCAGTACTTC.

V usage is TRBV6-6 and J usage is TRBJ1-5, with D unresolved. Germline values: CDR1 MNHNY, CDR2 SVGAGI (reference sequence). V was shortened by 2 bases and J by 5 bases, with 10 bases between the two germline ends. This CDR3 region has 14 residues. The DNA for the CDR3 is TGTGCCAGCAGTTACCAGTCAGACTATCAGCCCCAGCATTTT. Translation: CASSYQSDYQPQHF.

There are a few counts of this clonotype. The chain links TRBV25-1 to TRBJ2-3; TRBD2 matches at 9 bases. Germline CDR1 reads MGHDK; CDR2 reads SYGVNS. J lost 5 bases, V lost 5 bases, and 2 bases had no gene match. CDR3 size: 13 residues. The CDR3: CASSSSGVDTQYF. In DNA, the CDR3 is TGTGCCAGCAGTTCTAGCGGGGTAGATACGCAGTATTTT.